Shown below are 10 T cell receptor beta chains from a single sample sequenced in a study of control samples from healthy donors and cancer patients. Generated by immunoSEQ multiplex PCR, the TCRdb table keeps only in-frame clones and is missing some. The data show about 140,000 clones, 85% to 95% seen once. Input material: blood. Receptor source: a man aged 40-49 years in good health.

The chain couples TRBV5-1 to TRBJ2-4; D not certain. The CDR3 consists of 16 residues. V dropped 4 bases and J dropped 1 base, with 15 bases sitting between them. The germline CDR1 and CDR2 sequences are SGHRS and YFSETQ. The CDR3 DNA reads TGCGCCAGCAGCCAACCTTACAGAGGTGCCAAAAACATTCAGTACTTC. Amino acid sequence: CASSQPYRGAKNIQYF. Together with reference TRBV5-1 and TRBJ2-4, the CDR3 gives the full variable domain: KAGVTQTPRYLIKTRGQQVTLSCSPISGHRSVSWYQQTPGQGLQFLFEYFSETQRNKGNFPGRFSGRQFSNSRSEMNVSTLELGDSALYLCASSQPYRGAKNIQYFGAGTRLSVL.

The rearrangement links TRBV28 to TRBJ1-2; TRBD1 matches 7 bases. V was pared by 6 bases and J by 4 bases, with 5 bases of the junction left unmatched. The CDR3 length is 13 residues. Per the germline V gene, CDR1 is MDHEN and CDR2 is SYDVKM. The DNA of the CDR3 is TGTGCCAGCAGAGAGACAGGGTTCTATGGCTACACCTTC. Its translation is CASRETGFYGYTF.

The chain recombines TRBV3-1 (or the pseudogene TRBV3-2) with TRBJ2-1, with a possible D match to TRBD2 (5 bases). The CDR3 contains 16 residues. Germline V lookup: CDR1 LGHDT, CDR2 YNNKEL (reference sequence). The V end lost 3 bases, the J end lost 0 bases, and 12 bases lay between the germline ends. CDR3 residues: CASSQAGLSSYNEQFF. DNA for the CDR3: TGTGCCAGCAGCCAGGCGGGCCTCAGCTCCTACAATGAGCAGTTCTTC.

This clone appeared a single time. The V gene is TRBV9, the J gene TRBJ2-2; D is possibly TRBD1 or TRBD2 (5 bases each). Germline assignment: CDR1 SGDLS and CDR2 YYNGEE. Trimming took off 3 bases at V and 2 bases at J, with 11 bases between the two ends. This CDR3 is 15 amino acids long. CDR3 protein: CASSDGTGNTGELFF. Written as DNA, the CDR3 is TGTGCCAGCAGCGATGGGACCGGTAACACCGGGGAGCTGTTTTTT.

In this sample, this clone turned up once. CDR3 in DNA: TGTGCTAGTGGTTTGGCACAGGACAGGGCGGGACCCGGTCAGCCCCAGCATTTT. Translation: CASGLAQDRAGPGQPQHF. This chain links TRBV12-5 with TRBJ1-5; TRBD1 matches 8 bases. In germline, CDR1 is LGHNT, CDR2 FRNRAP. The CDR3 consists of 18 residues. Trimming removed 1 base from V and 6 bases from J; junction bases left unmatched: 14.

The rearrangement joins TRBV5-4 to TRBJ2-3; TRBD1 agrees at 9 bases. Trimming removed 4 bases from V and 3 bases from J; junction bases left unmatched: 9. From germline, CDR1 is SGHNT and CDR2 YYREEE (reference sequence). The CDR3 spans 16 residues. Here the CDR3 reads CASSPGQGTWTDTQYF. As DNA, the CDR3 is TGTGCCAGCAGCCCCGGACAGGGGACCTGGACAGATACGCAGTATTTT.

J is TRBJ1-2 and V is TRBV10-1; TRBD1 might be the D (5 bases). The CDR3 contains 14 residues. CDR1 is WNHNN and CDR2 is SYGVQD in the germline V gene (reference sequence). V shed 3 bases and J shed 7 bases, with 15 bases lying between them. Here the CDR3 DNA reads TGCGCCAGCAGTGATGGGACCCACCCGGGTGGCTACACCTTC. Its protein product is CASSDGTHPGGYTF.

This chain links TRBV30 with TRBJ2-2; D gene ambiguous. The CDR3 extends over 18 amino acids. V lost 0 bases, J lost 0 bases, and 17 bases lay in between. Germline CDR1 is GTSNPN and CDR2 is SVGIG (reference sequence). CDR3 bases: TGTGCCTGGAGTGTACTTCCTCGCTGGCTAGCGAACACCGGGGAGCTGTTTTTT. Residues: CAWSVLPRWLANTGELFF.

CDR3 bases: TGTGCCAGCAGTTTCGACAGGGTACCTGAAGCTTTCTTT. This translates into CASSFDRVPEAFF. The chain links TRBV6-5 to TRBJ1-1, with TRBD1 matching 7 bases. The CDR3 consists of 13 residues. Germline-derived CDR1 and CDR2 are MNHEY and SVGAGI. V shed 4 bases and J 6 bases; nucleotides not matched to a gene: 5.

This chain connects TRBV5-5 to TRBJ1-4; no clear D gene. Germline values: CDR1 SGHKS, CDR2 YYEKEE (reference sequence). The CDR3 extends over 15 amino acids. The V end lost 0 bases, the J end lost 6 bases, and 12 bases lay between the germline ends. The CDR3 DNA sequence: TGTGCCAGCAGCTTGGAAGACTCCCCTTATGAAAAACTGTTTTTT. It encodes CASSLEDSPYEKLFF.